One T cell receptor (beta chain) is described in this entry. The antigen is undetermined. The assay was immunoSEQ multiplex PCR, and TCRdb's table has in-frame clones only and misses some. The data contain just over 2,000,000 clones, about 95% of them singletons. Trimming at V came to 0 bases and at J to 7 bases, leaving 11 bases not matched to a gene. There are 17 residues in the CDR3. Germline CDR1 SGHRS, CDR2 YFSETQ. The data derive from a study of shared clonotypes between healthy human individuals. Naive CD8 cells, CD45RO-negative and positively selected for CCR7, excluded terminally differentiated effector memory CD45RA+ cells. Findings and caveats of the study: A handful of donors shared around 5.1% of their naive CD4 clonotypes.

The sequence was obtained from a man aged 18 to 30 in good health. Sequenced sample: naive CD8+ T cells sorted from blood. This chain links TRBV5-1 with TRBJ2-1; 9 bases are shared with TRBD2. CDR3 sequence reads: CASSLADLAGLMNEQFF. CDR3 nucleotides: TGCGCCAGCAGCTTGGCTGATCTAGCGGGATTAATGAATGAGCAGTTCTTC.